This is a list of T cell receptor beta chains from one sample in a study of blood T cell repertoires in COVID-19. The protocol was immunoSEQ multiplex PCR, while the TCRdb copy is restricted to in-frame clones and leaves out a portion. Of more than 300,000 clones in the sample, around 84% were seen once. Sample: PBMCs or T cells enriched from blood (not recorded which). These receptors were taken from a man aged 30 to 45 who had recovered from COVID-19. Each CDR3 is given without its conserved first and last residue.

J gene: TRBJ2-3
V gene: TRBV25-1
CDR3 protein: ASSANPGQDVGADTQY

J gene: TRBJ2-2
V gene: TRBV6-5
CDR3 protein: ASSYAGGFGELF

J gene: TRBJ1-2
V gene: TRBV28
CDR3 protein: ASSFSPTGGYGYT

J gene: TRBJ1-2
V gene: TRBV11-2
CDR3 protein: ASSHLLETDYGYT

J gene: TRBJ2-5
V gene: TRBV25-1
CDR3 protein: ASSSLGPQETQY

J gene: TRBJ2-1
V gene: TRBV10-1
CDR3 protein: ASSEWGGRDEQF

J gene: TRBJ2-1
V gene: TRBV11-2
CDR3 protein: ASSNPTGGYNEQF

J gene: TRBJ2-5
V gene: TRBV6-6
CDR3 protein: ASSYGSGGASETQY

J gene: TRBJ1-2
V gene: TRBV6-5
CDR3 protein: ASSLGGGVDYGYT

J gene: TRBJ1-1
V gene: TRBV6-5
CDR3 protein: ASTTDRPNTEAF

J gene: TRBJ1-5
V gene: TRBV19
CDR3 protein: ASSTHRGPPQPQH

J gene: TRBJ2-1
V gene: TRBV6-5
CDR3 protein: ASSQERQAYNEQF

J gene: TRBJ2-7
V gene: TRBV15
CDR3 protein: ATSIRLAGGYEQY

J gene: TRBJ1-3
V gene: TRBV5-1
CDR3 protein: ASKAGVSGNTIY

J gene: TRBJ2-3
V gene: TRBV5-1
CDR3 protein: ASSAREEGTDTQY

J gene: TRBJ2-1
V gene: TRBV24-1
CDR3 protein: ATSDPSTRFGLDEQF

J gene: TRBJ2-3
V gene: TRBV3-1/TRBV3-2
CDR3 protein: ASSPPPKGLAGVTDTQY

J gene: TRBJ2-1
V gene: TRBV5-1
CDR3 protein: ASSDGVAGEQF